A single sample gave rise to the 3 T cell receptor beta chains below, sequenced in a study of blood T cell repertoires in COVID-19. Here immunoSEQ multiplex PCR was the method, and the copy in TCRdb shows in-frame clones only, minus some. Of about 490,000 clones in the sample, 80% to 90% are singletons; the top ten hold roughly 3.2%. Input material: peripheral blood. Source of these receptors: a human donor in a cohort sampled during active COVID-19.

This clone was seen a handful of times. The CDR3 DNA sequence: TGTGCCTGGAGTGTAGGGGCAGATACGCAGTATTTT. This encodes CAWSVGADTQYF. This sequence joins TRBV30 and TRBJ2-3; TRBD1 is a possible D gene (5 bases). CDR3 length: 12 amino acids. Trimming stripped 0 bases from V and 4 bases from J, with 5 bases between. The germline CDR1 and CDR2 sequences are GTSNPN and SVGIG (reference sequence).

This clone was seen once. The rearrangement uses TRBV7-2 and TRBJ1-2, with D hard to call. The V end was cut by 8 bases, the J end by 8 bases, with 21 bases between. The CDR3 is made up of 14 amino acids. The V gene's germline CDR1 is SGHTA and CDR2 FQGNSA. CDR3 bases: TGTGCCAGCGGTTGGGAGGCGACCGGTCAGGGCTACACCTTC. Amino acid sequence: CASGWEATGQGYTF.

CDR3 residues: CASRETSGRAAEQFF. In nucleotides, the CDR3 is TGTGCCAGCAGGGAGACTAGCGGGAGGGCCGCTGAGCAGTTCTTC. This rearrangement joins TRBV6-5 to TRBJ2-1; the match to TRBD2 covers 14 bases. Germline CDR1 MNHEY, CDR2 SVGAGI. The ends lost 6 bases at V and 9 bases at J; junction bases unmatched: 7. This CDR3 contains 15 residues.